This T cell receptor beta chain comes out of a study of blood T cell repertoires in COVID-19 (TCRdb year 2020). With respect to the entire study: Samples covering the acute and convalescent phases of COVID-19 were provided by collaborators in the United States, Italy and Spain. Where available, HLA class I and class II types were obtained from metadata supplied by the sample provider rather than from assay-based typing. Nearly every sample came with metadata listing a de-identified subject ID, COVID-19 status, age in years and sex. Subjects who had been exposed to COVID-19, were actively infected with it, or had recovered from it provided the deeply sampled blood TCRbeta repertoires that made up the dataset. Samples were obtained from the ongoing ImmuneRACE study (first 160 participants) and from 1,254 subjects provided by 6 global collaborators. The material from the prospective study consisted of cDNA or gDNA derived from T cells, B-cell-depleted T cells, or PBMCs. The repertoires were made available in a free public database intended to serve as a resource for research on the immune response to SARS-CoV-2.

Points on this clone: What this receptor recognizes is not known. No per-base quality is available; no much larger clone lies one base away.

Study-level results and caveats: Clinical and demographic metadata were provided uncurated, with the amount varying by source and participant.

Participants in the prospective study were aged about 18 to 100 years, lived in 24 United States geographic areas, and enrolled through a virtual design. In the prospective study, cohorts were assigned on the basis of participant-reported clinical history obtained from a screening survey and a study questionnaire. Mobile phlebotomists in the prospective study collected whole blood, serum and a nasopharyngeal or oropharyngeal swab from every participant. Additional blood draws and questionnaires over an approximately two-month period could optionally be provided by prospective study participants. Blood samples from the prospective study were shipped frozen or at room temperature prior to DNA extraction. TCRbeta CDR3 regions were amplified from genomic DNA using the immunoSEQ Assay, a bias-controlled multiplex PCR. The authors processed their data as follows. The number of nucleated cells in each sample was estimated from the amplification of reference gene primers within the assay. To quantify the absolute abundance of each unique TCRbeta CDR3 rearrangement, sequence reads were collapsed and filtered. Productive Simpson clonality was computed per sample as the square root of Simpson's diversity index over productive rearrangements. TCRdb provides this immuneACCESS table in a form limited to in-frame rearrangements. Some clones are lacking; in checked studies, under half of them reflect an unresolved V gene, and why the rest are absent is not known. The DNA was the basis for D and trimming; V, J and clone size are from that table. The sample yields 300,000 to 500,000 clones; over 75% were counted once. Of the sample, around 0.95% is held by the ten largest clones.

The germline V gene sets CDR1 to SQVTM and CDR2 to ANQGSEA. The junction carries 2 bases between V and J, which are trimmed by 4 bases and 3 bases respectively. Including the terminal cysteine and phenylalanine, the CDR3 comprises 10 residues. Only CDR3 DNA remains: 30 bases, in frame from the first base. This clonotype was sampled from a woman aged 30 to 39 with acute COVID-19. The sequence is built from TRBV29-1 and TRBJ2-3; there is no confident call for the D gene. The specimen was PBMCs or T cells enriched from blood (not recorded which). CDR3 region: CSVATDTQYF. The DNA sequence is as follows: TGCAGCGTTGCAACAGATACGCAGTATTTT.